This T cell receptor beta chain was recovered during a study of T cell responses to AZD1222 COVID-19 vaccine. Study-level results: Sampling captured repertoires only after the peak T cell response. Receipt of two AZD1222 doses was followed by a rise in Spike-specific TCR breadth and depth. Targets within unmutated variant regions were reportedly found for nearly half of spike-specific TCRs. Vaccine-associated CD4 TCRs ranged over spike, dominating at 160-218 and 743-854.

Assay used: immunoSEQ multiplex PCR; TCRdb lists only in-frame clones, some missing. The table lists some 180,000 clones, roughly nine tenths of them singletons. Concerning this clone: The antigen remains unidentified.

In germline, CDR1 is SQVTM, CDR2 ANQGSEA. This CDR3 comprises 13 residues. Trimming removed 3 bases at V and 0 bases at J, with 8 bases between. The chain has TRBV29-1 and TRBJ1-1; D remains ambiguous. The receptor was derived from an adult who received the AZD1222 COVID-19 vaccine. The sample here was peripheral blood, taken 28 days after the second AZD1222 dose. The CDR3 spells CSVEVGMNTEAFF. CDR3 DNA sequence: TGCAGCGTTGAGGTGGGAATGAACACTGAAGCTTTCTTT.